This is a list of T cell receptor beta chains from one sample in a study of blood T cell repertoires in COVID-19. Clones were sequenced by immunoSEQ multiplex PCR, and TCRdb holds only the in-frame ones, with some missing. The sample lists approximately 110,000 clones; under 75% were seen once. The sample consisted of peripheral blood. The receptors were gathered from a man older than 75 with acute or convalescent COVID-19. The CDR3 runs from the conserved cysteine through the conserved F or W. Each record gives: V gene, J gene, CDR3 protein.

TRBV11-1	TRBJ2-7	CASSLARGTSGYEQYF
TRBV3-1/TRBV3-2	TRBJ2-5	CASSQEGLAGGPETQYF
TRBV7-9	TRBJ2-2	CASSFGANTGELFF
TRBV24-1	TRBJ2-2	CATSRGGAGELFF
TRBV6-2/TRBV6-3	TRBJ2-7	CASSRLAGINFEQYF
TRBV11-2	TRBJ2-5	CASSLGGGALETQYF
TRBV6-5	TRBJ1-1	CASRYLMNTEAFF
TRBV2	TRBJ1-2	CARRPEGGSRGYTF
TRBV18	TRBJ1-3	CASSPALFSGNTIYF
TRBV28	TRBJ2-1	CASSPTSSGSGNEQFF
TRBV28	TRBJ1-5	CASSSGVVADQPQHF
TRBV2	TRBJ2-1	CASSVEASGSGKNEQFF
TRBV7-2	TRBJ1-2	CASSSSGGYGYTF
TRBV18	TRBJ1-1	CASSPGALNTEAFF
TRBV5-4	TRBJ1-5	CASSRDSDQPQHF
TRBV19	TRBJ1-2	CASSISDKVDGYTF
TRBV29-1	TRBJ1-1	CSVGGQTVGTEAFF
TRBV12-3/TRBV12-4	TRBJ1-5	CASQGGGNQPQHF
TRBV4-3	TRBJ1-6	CASSQELTGGSPLHF
TRBV6-1	TRBJ1-2	CVTGNHYGYTF
TRBV10-3	TRBJ1-1	CAIGRQGFGENTEAFF
TRBV28	TRBJ1-2	CASSGSNYGYTF
TRBV6-5	TRBJ1-2	CASRAERYGYTF
TRBV15	TRBJ2-1	CATSRPPGLEQFF
TRBV28	TRBJ2-7	CASSRLNEQYF
TRBV9	TRBJ2-1	CASSVRPTHASEQFF
TRBV24-1	TRBJ2-2	CATSKLGGDIFTGELFF
TRBV30	TRBJ2-2	CAWRGQNTGELFF
TRBV28	TRBJ2-7	CASSREGTGYYEQYF
TRBV25-1	TRBJ1-1	CASSPFPGQGATTEAFF
TRBV4-1	TRBJ2-2	CASSQRDRVNTGELFF